This T cell receptor beta chain originates from a study of T cells in tumors after PD-1 blockade. For the study at large: Daily vismodegib 150 mg continued in a subset of anti-PD-1-treated patients.

Treatment was either pembrolizumab 200 mg every 3 weeks or cemiplimab 350 mg every 2 weeks. About this clone: Its antigen is not identified.

Method: immunoSEQ multiplex PCR; TCRdb's copy keeps in-frame clones and lacks some. This table holds 11,000 to 15,000 clones, roughly 70% found once. Findings and limits, study-wide: Approximately 41% of tumor TCR clonotypes were also found in blood.

V shed 3 bases and J shed 5 bases, with 14 bases lying between them. This CDR3 region has 14 residues. Germline assignment: CDR1 MNHEY and CDR2 SVGEGT. V gene TRBV6-2 or TRBV6-3 combines with J gene TRBJ2-7, with D perhaps TRBD1 or TRBD2 (5 bases each). The material was tumor tissue, obtained after anti-PD-1 treatment. This TCR was sampled from a human donor with cutaneous squamous cell carcinoma. CDR3 sequence reads: CASSYDEGSHEQYF. For the CDR3, the DNA is TGTGCCAGCAGTTATGACGAGGGGAGCCACGAGCAGTACTTC.